Below, 17 T cell receptor beta chains from the same sample are listed, as sequenced in a study of blood T cells in healthy people across ages. A second PCR of 7 to 11 cycles used a sample-barcoded 5' primer and a J-beta primer mix. TCRdb ran MiXCR on the 5' RACE reads and lists one entry per CDR3 protein. Counted here are about 640,000 distinct CDR3 sequences, around 41% occurring once; the ten biggest clones make up around 30%. Sequenced material: blood. These TCRs come from an elderly man in good health.

Details on this clonotype: This may stem from a read error, because a much larger clone lies one nucleotide away. The CDR3 protein is CASSLTPGNSYNEQFF. The CDR3, as DNA: TGCGCCAGCAGCTTGACCCCAGGAAACTCCTACAATGAGCAGTTCTTC. The gene calls are TRBV5-1 and TRBJ2-1; D not certain. Germline loops: CDR1 SGHRS, CDR2 YFSETQ. This CDR3 is built from 16 residues. Trimming took 1 base from V and 0 from J, leaving 11 bases between them.

CDR3 in amino acids: CAWKNSGLMNTEAFF. The CDR3 DNA is TGTGCCTGGAAAAACAGTGGTTTAATGAACACTGAAGCTTTCTTT. The V and J genes are TRBV30 and TRBJ1-1; D remains ambiguous. The CDR3 covers 15 residues. Trimming shortened V by 4 bases and J by 0 bases, and 15 bases separated the two germline ends. The germline V gene has CDR1 GTSNPN and CDR2 SVGIG (reference sequence). The full variable domain, rest sourced from reference TRBV30 and TRBJ1-1, is SQTIHQWPATLVQPVGSPLSLECTVEGTSNPNLYWYRQAAGRGLQLLFYSVGIGQISSEVPQNLSASRPQDRQFILSSKKLLLSDSGFYLCAWKNSGLMNTEAFFGQGTRLTVV.

This clonotype was seen a handful of times. Germline is not matched at one junction end, which may reflect a read error. The rearrangement links TRBV4-2 to TRBJ2-3; D is possibly TRBD2 (6 bases). The CDR3 is 16 amino acids. CDR1 and CDR2 (germline): LGHNA, YNFKEQ. The CDR3 loop reads CASSQDTASGTDTQYF. CDR3 in DNA: TGCGCCAGCAGCCAAGATACGGCTAGCGGCACAGATACGCAGTATTTT.

This clonotype has more than one count but fewer than ten. This sequence joins TRBV20-1 and TRBJ2-1; 10 nucleotides align to TRBD1. In germline, CDR1 is DFQATT, CDR2 SNEGSKA (reference sequence). This CDR3 contains 18 residues. The V gene end was trimmed by 1 base and the J gene end by 5 bases; junction bases not matched to a gene: 14. The CDR3 loop is CSARGILPGQGVHNEQFF. CDR3 DNA sequence: TGCAGTGCTAGAGGAATCCTTCCTGGACAGGGGGTCCACAATGAGCAGTTCTTC.

This rearrangement joins TRBV7-9 to TRBJ2-1, with 13 bases identical to TRBD2. The CDR3 has 16 amino acids. The V gene's germline CDR1 is SEHNR and CDR2 FQNEAQ (reference sequence). J lost 7 bases, V lost 5 bases, and 8 bases had no gene match. The CDR3 spells CASSPPPGLAGNEQFF. The CDR3 nucleotides are TGTGCCAGCAGCCCACCCCCGGGACTAGCGGGAAATGAGCAGTTCTTC.

Of note for this clonotype: One junction end does not reproduce the germline sequence, and a read error may be involved. This chain joins TRBV7-3 and TRBJ1-6; D uncertain. CDR1 is SGHTA and CDR2 is FQGTGA in the germline V gene. This CDR3 region has 14 residues. CDR3 loop: CARSFESGNSPLHF. CDR3 DNA: TGTGCCAGAAGCTTTGAATCGGGGAATTCACCCCTCCACTTT.

This sequence joins TRBV4-1 and TRBJ2-1; 9 bases map to TRBD2. J lost 5 bases, V lost 0 bases, and 11 bases had no gene match. The CDR3 contains 18 residues. Germline CDR1 reads MGHRA; CDR2 reads YSYEKL. The CDR3 protein is CASSQDSTSGRPNNEQFF. Written as DNA, the CDR3 is TGCGCCAGCAGCCAAGATTCGACGAGCGGGAGGCCAAACAATGAGCAGTTCTTC.

This sequence joins TRBV6-6 and TRBJ2-1; perhaps TRBD2 as D (5 bases). The last part of the DNA fits TRBJ2-7 better; the J call may be wrong. The CDR3 is 14 residues long. The germline V gene encodes CDR1 MNHNY and CDR2 SVGAGI (reference sequence). CDR3 residues: CASNSDYSYNEQYF. CDR3 DNA: TGTGCCAGCAATAGCGATTACTCCTACAATGAGCAGTACTTC.

This rearrangement joins TRBV20-1 to TRBJ1-2, with 8 bases lining up with TRBD1. This CDR3 spans 13 amino acids. Germline values: CDR1 DFQATT, CDR2 SNEGSKA (reference sequence). Trimming at V came to 0 bases and at J to 6 bases, leaving 3 bases not matched to a gene. The DNA for the CDR3 is TGCAGTGCTAGAGACAGGGGGCTCGATGGCTACACCTTC. This translates into CSARDRGLDGYTF.

This clonotype has a handful of counts. This chain joins TRBV6-5 and TRBJ2-5, with D possibly being TRBD2 (7 bases). Germline V gene sequence: CDR1 MNHEY, CDR2 SVGAGI. Trimming pared 6 bases from V and 5 bases from J, leaving 13 bases between. The length of the CDR3 is 13 residues. The chain's CDR3 is CASRRGRTETQYF. The CDR3 DNA follows: TGTGCCAGCAGGCGGGGGCGGACGGAGACCCAGTACTTC.

This clonotype was recorded a few times. The chain employs TRBV7-2 and TRBJ2-1; no definite D call. The V and J ends lost 7 bases and 7 bases respectively, with 20 bases between them. Germline CDR1 reads SGHTA; CDR2 reads FQGNSA. CDR3 length: 15 residues. CDR3 residues: CASMKQDLSWNEQFF. The CDR3 nucleotides are TGTGCCAGCATGAAGCAAGATTTGAGTTGGAATGAGCAGTTCTTC.

The chain joins TRBV7-9 to TRBJ2-7; unclear D gene. CDR3 size: 14 residues. V lost 0 bases and J 3 bases, leaving 9 bases between the germline ends. Germline lookup yields CDR1 SEHNR and CDR2 FQNEAQ (reference sequence). CDR3: CASSLAPANYEQYF. Written as DNA, the CDR3 is TGTGCCAGCAGCTTAGCACCGGCAAACTACGAGCAGTACTTC.

This clonotype occurred a few times. The chain carries TRBV6-6 and TRBJ2-7; D may match TRBD1 or TRBD2 (6 bases each). Germline loops: CDR1 MNHNY, CDR2 SVGAGI (reference sequence). CDR3 length: 17 amino acids. V was pared by 9 bases and J by 4 bases, with 28 bases between. In DNA, the CDR3 is TGTGCCAGTTGTGTCTCCGGGGGCAGGGGTCTTGTTTACGAGCAGTACTTC. This codes for CASCVSGGRGLVYEQYF.

The chain is built from TRBV4-2 and TRBJ1-6; D is uncertain. V was trimmed by 0 bases and J by 5 bases, leaving 8 bases between them. The CDR3 spans 15 residues. CDR1 is LGHNA, CDR2 YNFKEQ, per germline. The CDR3 loop reads CASSQEYSNNSPLHF. CDR3 in DNA: TGTGCCAGCAGCCAAGAGTACAGCAATAATTCACCCCTCCACTTT.

The chain recombines TRBV28 with TRBJ2-3, with 7 bases that match TRBD2. CDR3 length equals 17 residues. Unmatched junction bases numbered 9, after V lost 1 base and J lost 2 bases. Germline CDR1 reads MDHEN; CDR2 reads SYDVKM. CDR3 nucleotides: TGTGCCAGCAGTTTATTTAGGGCTAGCGGACCCACAGATACGCAGTATTTT. Residues: CASSLFRASGPTDTQYF.

V is TRBV2 and J is TRBJ1-5; tentative D call: TRBD1 (5 bases). Trimming pared 6 bases from V and 7 bases from J, leaving 19 bases between. Per the germline V gene, CDR1 is SNHLY and CDR2 is FYNNEI. The CDR3 covers 15 residues. This CDR3 reads CASSQKGPRVQPQHF. The CDR3 coding sequence is TGTGCCAGCAGCCAAAAGGGTCCCAGGGTCCAGCCCCAGCATTTT.

This rearrangement joins TRBV28 to TRBJ2-7; 9 nucleotides align to TRBD1. CDR3 length equals 15 residues. With V trimmed by 9 bases and J by 2 bases, 11 bases remained unmatched. CDR1 and CDR2 (germline): MDHEN, SYDVKM. The CDR3, as DNA: TGTGCCAGTACCCATGGGGGACAGGGTCCCTACGAGCAGTACTTC. Residues: CASTHGGQGPYEQYF.